The 13 T cell receptor beta chains below come from one sample, sequenced in a study of T cell responses to AZD1222 COVID-19 vaccine. Some clones are missing from TCRdb's copy, which holds only in-frame ones; the method was immunoSEQ multiplex PCR. This sample has 150,000 or so clones, with 90% found just once. Sample: peripheral blood, taken 28 days after the second AZD1222 dose. Every receptor here comes from an adult who received the AZD1222 COVID-19 vaccine.

This chain uses TRBV5-1 with TRBJ2-7; tentatively, D is TRBD1 (6 bases). Germline CDR1 and CDR2: SGHRS and YFSETQ. The CDR3 totals 13 residues. Trimming left V 7 bases short and J 2 bases short, with 13 bases between. The CDR3 reads CASAGQGPYEQYF. In DNA form, the CDR3 reads TGCGCCAGCGCCGGGCAGGGGCCCTACGAGCAGTACTTC.

The chain combines TRBV5-1 with TRBJ2-5; TRBD1 aligns across 8 bases. Germline V lookup: CDR1 SGHRS, CDR2 YFSETQ. The CDR3 runs to 13 residues. V lost 4 bases and J lost 6; bases outside the gene matches: 5. The CDR3 bases are TGCGCCAGCAGCAACGACAGGGGTAAGACCCAGTACTTC. It specifies CASSNDRGKTQYF.

Here the CDR3 reads CASIEGGVNEQFF. CDR3 bases: TGTGCCAGCATTGAGGGGGGAGTGAATGAGCAGTTCTTC. The chain recombines TRBV28 with TRBJ2-1; possibly TRBD1 or TRBD2 for D (6 bases each). The V and J ends lost 7 bases and 7 bases respectively, with 14 bases between them. Germline CDR1 reads MDHEN; CDR2 reads SYDVKM. The CDR3 loop spans 13 amino acids.

This chain links TRBV14 with TRBJ1-2; D not resolved. The CDR3 is made up of 13 amino acids. CDR1 and CDR2 from the germline V gene are SGHDN and FVKESK. Trimming removed 3 bases at V and 6 bases at J, with 11 bases between. The CDR3 here is CASSHVTRDGYTF. The CDR3 bases are TGTGCCAGCAGCCATGTCACGAGAGATGGCTACACCTTC.

The rearrangement links TRBV19 to TRBJ2-1, with 8 bases that match TRBD2. Germline CDR1 LNHDA, CDR2 SQIVND (reference sequence). Germline trimming cut 1 base from V and 3 bases from J; bases unmatched to any gene: 5. The CDR3 consists of 16 residues. As DNA, the CDR3 is TGTGCCAGTAGTATAGGGGGACTAGTAGGCTACAATGAGCAGTTCTTC. Translation: CASSIGGLVGYNEQFF.

J is TRBJ1-1 and V is TRBV14, with D hard to call. The CDR3 runs to 14 residues. Per the germline V gene, CDR1 is SGHDN and CDR2 is FVKESK. V was cut by 0 bases and J by 2 bases, with 7 bases left in between. Here the CDR3 reads CASSQDGPNTEAFF. The CDR3 nucleotides read TGTGCCAGCAGCCAAGACGGCCCAAACACTGAAGCTTTCTTT.

The chain employs TRBV7-6 and TRBJ1-1, with 7 bases identical to TRBD1. Germline V gene lookup returns CDR1 SGHVS and CDR2 FNYEAQ. The trim removed 5 bases at V and 7 bases at J, leaving 4 bases unmatched. This CDR3 spans 12 amino acids. CDR3 nucleotide sequence: TGTGCCAGCAGCCAGACAGGGAATGAAGCTTTCTTT. This sequence encodes CASSQTGNEAFF.

As DNA, the CDR3 is TGTGCCACCAGCGCTCAGACAGGGAGGTATCAGCCCCAGCATTTT. Translation gives CATSAQTGRYQPQHF. The rearrangement links TRBV15 to TRBJ1-5; 7 nucleotides align to TRBD1. From germline, CDR1 is LNHNV and CDR2 YYDKDF (reference sequence). The V gene end was trimmed by 5 bases and the J gene end by 5 bases; junction bases not matched to a gene: 9. The length of the CDR3 is 15 residues. The complete variable domain, with remaining parts taken from reference TRBV15 and TRBJ1-5, reads DAMVIQNPRYQVTQFGKPVTLSCSQTLNHNVMYWYQQKSSQAPKLLFHYYDKDFNNEADTPDNFQSRRPNTSFCFLDIRSPGLGDTAMYLCATSAQTGRYQPQHFGDGTRLSIL.

The J gene is TRBJ2-5, the V gene TRBV29-1; D uncertain. This CDR3 comprises 12 residues. V lost 3 bases and J lost 7, with 12 bases in between. Germline loops: CDR1 SQVTM, CDR2 ANQGSEA. The CDR3, as DNA: TGCAGCGTTGATTTGGTGGTAGGGACCCAGTACTTC. It specifies CSVDLVVGTQYF.

V is TRBV19 and J is TRBJ1-3; tentatively, D is TRBD1 (6 bases). The CDR3 totals 18 residues. Trimming stripped 4 bases from V and 2 bases from J, with 21 bases between. CDR1 is LNHDA, CDR2 SQIVND, per germline (reference sequence). CDR3 loop: CASSTPVTGVVPGNTIYF. Written as DNA, the CDR3 is TGTGCCAGTAGTACCCCGGTGACAGGCGTCGTACCTGGAAACACCATATATTTT.

This sequence joins TRBV2 and TRBJ2-6; D uncertain. Per germline, CDR1 SNHLY and CDR2 FYNNEI. V lost 6 bases and J 4 bases, leaving 19 bases between the germline ends. The CDR3 runs to 17 residues. The CDR3 here is CASSRGPGTSGANVLTF. The CDR3 DNA follows: TGTGCCAGCAGCCGTGGTCCTGGAACCTCGGGGGCCAACGTCCTGACTTTC.

J is TRBJ2-1 and V is TRBV27; D not certain. Germline assignment: CDR1 MNHEY and CDR2 SMNVEV (reference sequence). The CDR3 consists of 16 residues. V shed 6 bases and J shed 0 bases, with 15 bases lying between them. The CDR3 spells CASRSESSGSYNEQFF. The CDR3 nucleotides read TGTGCCAGCAGATCGGAAAGCTCTGGCTCCTACAATGAGCAGTTCTTC.

J is TRBJ2-2 and V is TRBV2; D gene uncertain. The CDR3 has 12 residues. From germline, CDR1 is SNHLY and CDR2 FYNNEI. V was cut by 9 bases and J by 2 bases, with 7 bases left in between. This chain's CDR3 is CARNQNTGELFF. The CDR3 coding sequence is TGTGCCAGGAACCAAAACACCGGGGAGCTGTTTTTT.